Presented here are 24 T cell receptor beta chains from one specimen sequenced in a study of spatial heterogeneity in lung cancer. TCRdb recomputed calls from the 5' RACE reads with MiXCR, one row per CDR3 protein. This sample has about 47,000 distinct CDR3 sequences; approximately 12% occur once, and the top ten carry roughly 32%. Time point denoted: blood at routine non-recurrence follow-up after resection. The sequences come from PBMCs, collected at follow-up. These receptor sequences come from a male donor with early-stage non-small cell lung cancer.

The chain employs TRBV7-2 and TRBJ2-6; D call uncertain. The CDR3 contains 15 residues. Trimming pared 2 bases from V and 3 bases from J, leaving 8 bases between. CDR1 is SGHTA, CDR2 FQGNSA, per germline. CDR3 nucleotides: TGTGCCAGCAGCTTAAGGGTTTATGGGGCCAACGTCCTGACTTTC. This gives the protein CASSLRVYGANVLTF.

Many counts were recorded for this clonotype. This chain connects TRBV12-3 or TRBV12-4 to TRBJ1-6; TRBD1 is a possible D gene (6 bases). The V and J ends lost 8 bases and 7 bases respectively, with 15 bases between them. The CDR3 covers 14 residues. The CDR3 reads CASSLGGRNSPLHF. The CDR3 coding sequence is TGTGCCAGCTCCCTAGGGGGTCGCAATTCACCCCTCCACTTT.

This clonotype was seen at least ten times. The gene calls are TRBV5-7 and TRBJ1-5; D not resolved. TRBV5-7 is annotated as an ORF whose role is uncertain. The CDR3 has 15 amino acids. V lost 0 bases and J lost 0, with 7 bases in between. The CDR3 loop is CASSLGTDSNQPQHF. The CDR3 DNA sequence: TGTGCCAGCAGCTTGGGGACGGATAGCAATCAGCCCCAGCATTTT.

This clonotype was picked up many times. This CDR3 is CASSLVPPGQRTGNTIYF. The CDR3 DNA sequence: TGTGCCAGCAGTTTAGTCCCACCGGGACAGCGTACTGGAAACACCATATATTTT. The J gene is TRBJ1-3, the V gene TRBV27, with 7 bases aligning to TRBD1. CDR1 and CDR2 from the germline V gene are MNHEY and SMNVEV (reference sequence). The CDR3 covers 18 residues. Unmatched junction bases numbered 12, after V lost 2 bases and J lost 2 bases.

This chain links TRBV6-2 or TRBV6-3 with TRBJ1-2, with 8 bases that match TRBD1. The CDR3 covers 15 residues. Germline V lookup: CDR1 MNHEY, CDR2 SVGEGT. Trimming cost V 5 bases and J 6 bases; bases outside gene matches: 11. CDR3 in amino acids: CASSNPRTGYNGYTF. DNA for the CDR3: TGTGCCAGCAGTAACCCCCGGACAGGGTACAATGGCTACACCTTC.

This chain connects TRBV5-1 to TRBJ2-3; 12 positions match TRBD1. This CDR3 has 16 amino acids. The germline V gene has CDR1 SGHRS and CDR2 YFSETQ. V shed 3 bases, J shed 3 bases, and the junction held 5 bases outside the gene matches. The DNA for the CDR3 is TGCGCCAGCAGCTCCCCGGGACAGGGGGCTACAGATACGCAGTATTTT. Amino acid sequence: CASSSPGQGATDTQYF.

This clonotype has more than one count but fewer than ten. This rearrangement joins TRBV24-1 to TRBJ2-3; the D gene is possibly TRBD2 (5 bases). The CDR3 is 13 amino acids. Looked up from germline, CDR1 is KGHDR and CDR2 is SFDVKD. The V gene lost 10 bases and the J gene lost 5 bases, with 15 bases spanning the gap. The CDR3: CATAPAGGDTQYF. The CDR3, as DNA: TGTGCCACTGCCCCTGCGGGTGGAGATACGCAGTATTTT.

This clonotype was detected a few times. The J gene is TRBJ2-3, the V gene TRBV7-3, with TRBD2 matching over 8 bases. The V gene's germline CDR1 is SGHTA and CDR2 FQGTGA. The ends lost 5 bases at V and 2 bases at J; junction bases unmatched: 9. The CDR3 runs 16 residues. The chain's CDR3 is CASSPGGAGATDTQYF. CDR3 bases: TGTGCCAGCAGCCCCGGGGGGGCGGGGGCCACAGATACGCAGTATTTT.

This clonotype was counted ten times or more. The chain carries TRBV20-1 and TRBJ2-7; TRBD2 matches 7 bases. J gave up 5 bases and V 7 bases, and 8 bases lay outside the gene matches. Germline CDR1 reads DFQATT; CDR2 reads SNEGSKA (reference sequence). The CDR3 has 12 residues. CDR3 nucleotides: TGCAGTGGTAGTGGGAGCGGGAACGAGCAGTACTTC. Amino acids: CSGSGSGNEQYF.

The chain has TRBV6-6 and TRBJ2-1; D may be TRBD1 (6 bases). Trimming removed 4 bases at V and 7 bases at J, with 11 bases between. Germline-derived CDR1 and CDR2 are MNHNY and SVGAGI (reference sequence). The CDR3 runs to 13 residues. CDR3 amino acids: CASSLQGENEQFF. CDR3 bases: TGTGCCAGCAGTTTACAGGGTGAGAATGAGCAGTTCTTC.

This rearrangement joins TRBV5-1 to TRBJ1-1, with a possible D match to TRBD1 (6 bases). There are 13 residues in the CDR3. V was trimmed by 4 bases and J by 2 bases, leaving 9 bases between them. Germline CDR1 is SGHRS and CDR2 is YFSETQ. CDR3 loop: CASSAGTNTEAFF. Here the CDR3 DNA reads TGCGCCAGCAGCGCAGGGACAAACACTGAAGCTTTCTTT.

The rearrangement joins TRBV7-9 to TRBJ1-4; D remains ambiguous. Germline V CDR1 and CDR2: SEHNR, FQNEAQ (reference sequence). This CDR3 contains 16 residues. V gave up 0 bases and J gave up 0 bases, with 8 bases separating them. The CDR3 DNA sequence: TGTGCCAGCAGCTTAGCGGGCTTCTCAACTAATGAAAAACTGTTTTTT. Its protein is CASSLAGFSTNEKLFF. The variable domain in full, with the rest retrieved from reference TRBV7-9 and TRBJ1-4, is DTGVSQNPRHKITKRGQNVTFRCDPISEHNRLYWYRQTLGQGPEFLTYFQNEAQLEKSRLLSDRFSAERPKGSFSTLEIQRTEQGDSAMYLCASSLAGFSTNEKLFFGSGTQLSVL.

This chain connects TRBV7-3 to TRBJ2-5, with 8 bases lining up with TRBD1. V shed 2 bases, J shed 9 bases, and the junction held 2 bases outside the gene matches. CDR3 size: 12 residues. The germline CDR1 and CDR2 sequences are SGHTA and FQGTGA. CDR3 nucleotides: TGTGCCAGCAGCTTACAGACAGGGGCCCAGTACTTC. Its protein product is CASSLQTGAQYF.

This clonotype was picked up many times. V gene TRBV7-2 combines with J gene TRBJ2-7, with 11 nucleotides matching TRBD2. The CDR3 runs to 15 residues. CDR1 SGHTA and CDR2 FQGNSA come from the germline V gene. V was clipped by 3 bases and J by 4 bases; unmatched bases: 5. The chain's CDR3 is CASSFGLAGIYEQYF. The CDR3 DNA reads TGTGCCAGCAGCTTCGGACTAGCGGGTATTTACGAGCAGTACTTC.

With respect to this clonotype: A read error may produce the germline difference seen at one junction end. This chain connects TRBV6-6 to TRBJ1-3; no firm D call. CDR3 length: 15 amino acids. Germline V CDR1 and CDR2: MNHNY, SVGAGI (reference sequence). This chain's CDR3 is CANSYGRRSGNTIYF. The CDR3 DNA follows: TGTGCCAACAGTTACGGCCGGAGGTCTGGAAACACCATATATTTT.

The table lists this clonotype with a few counts. The genes are TRBV12-3 or TRBV12-4 and TRBJ2-5, with a possible D match to TRBD1 (5 bases). This CDR3 comprises 13 residues. With 6 bases removed from V and 2 bases from J, the gap between germline ends came to 10 bases. The CDR3 bases are TGTGCCAGCAGCAAGGACAAGCAAGAGACCCAGTACTTC. Encoded protein: CASSKDKQETQYF.

The chain has TRBV9 and TRBJ1-4; no clear D gene. This CDR3 contains 14 residues. Between the trimmed V and J ends, which lost 4 bases and 4 bases, there was a span of 11 bases. CDR1 and CDR2 from the germline V gene are SGDLS and YYNGEE. CDR3 nucleotides: TGTGCCAGCAGCTCCGGCGGGGTTAATGAAAAACTGTTTTTT. Its translation is CASSSGGVNEKLFF.

This clonotype was detected a few times. The chain couples TRBV6-5 to TRBJ2-7; 9 bases align to TRBD2. Germline V lookup: CDR1 MNHEY, CDR2 SVGAGI. This CDR3 has 16 residues. The V segment lost 3 bases and the J segment 2 bases; nucleotides outside the gene matches: 8. The CDR3 sequence is CASSYQAGGRTYEQYF. The CDR3 DNA reads as TGTGCCAGCAGTTATCAAGCGGGGGGCCGCACCTACGAGCAGTACTTC.

This clonotype was observed at least ten times. This chain connects TRBV29-1 to TRBJ2-1; D is undetermined. The CDR3 runs 15 residues. CDR1 is SQVTM, CDR2 ANQGSEA, per germline. V gave up 5 bases and J gave up 0 bases, with 14 bases separating them. This CDR3 is CSVPLGPSSYNEQFF. CDR3 bases: TGCAGCGTTCCTCTGGGCCCAAGCTCCTACAATGAGCAGTTCTTC.

This clonotype was seen more than once but under ten times. The chain couples TRBV5-4 to TRBJ2-3; maybe TRBD2 (5 bases). The CDR3 consists of 14 residues. Trimming shortened V by 0 bases and J by 4 bases, and 9 bases separated the two germline ends. Germline-derived CDR1 and CDR2 are SGHNT and YYREEE (reference sequence). The CDR3 sequence: CASSLAGIADTQYF. CDR3 DNA: TGTGCCAGCAGCTTGGCGGGGATCGCAGATACGCAGTATTTT.

The V and J genes are TRBV6-2 or TRBV6-3 and TRBJ2-3; TRBD1 matches 7 bases. The germline V gene encodes CDR1 MNHEY and CDR2 SVGEGT. There are 15 residues in the CDR3. V dropped 4 bases and J dropped 10; count of bases not matched to a gene: 14. CDR3 loop: CASSSTGVYMGAQYF. For the CDR3, the DNA is TGTGCCAGCAGTTCCACAGGGGTCTACATGGGCGCGCAGTATTTT.

The sample holds many counts of this clonotype. The chain links TRBV5-1 to TRBJ1-4; the D is unclear. CDR1 and CDR2 (germline): SGHRS, YFSETQ. The CDR3 length is 14 residues. V lost 5 bases to trimming and J lost 7 bases, with 15 bases between them. The CDR3, as DNA: TGCGCCAGCAGGGAAGGCTCCTCCGGTGAAAAACTGTTTTTT. This sequence encodes CASREGSSGEKLFF.

This clonotype was found many times. This rearrangement joins TRBV18 to TRBJ2-1; tentative D call: TRBD2 (6 bases). The CDR3 runs to 16 residues. The V gene lost 1 base and the J gene lost 0 bases, with 10 bases spanning the gap. The germline CDR1 and CDR2 sequences are KGHSH and LQKENI. The DNA for the CDR3 is TGTGCCAGCTCACCACTGGCGGGAAGCTCCTACAATGAGCAGTTCTTC. Translation: CASSPLAGSSYNEQFF.

This clonotype has a count of ten or more. V usage is TRBV7-2 and J usage is TRBJ2-3, with D unclear. V was shortened by 7 bases and J by 1 base, with 12 bases between the two germline ends. CDR1 SGHTA and CDR2 FQGNSA come from the germline V gene. This CDR3 is built from 14 residues. The CDR3 here is CASKLVSGTDTQYF. The CDR3 nucleotides are TGTGCCAGCAAGCTCGTCAGCGGCACAGATACGCAGTATTTT.